This T cell receptor (beta chain) was sequenced for a study of early T cells in non-severe SARS-CoV-2 infection. Study-wide context: Chains from this unsorted whole-blood bulk RNA could not be paired.

TCRdb passed the 5' RACE reads through MiXCR, listing each CDR3 protein once. The repertoire consists of fewer than 60,000 distinct CDR3 sequences, with roughly 9.2% occurring once and the leading ten covering around 4.2%. In regard to this clonotype: Lacking the conserved final phenylalanine or tryptophan, this CDR3 likely reflects a read error.

Germline CDR1 SGHTA, CDR2 FQGTGA. V was pared by 4 bases and J by 4 bases, with 17 bases between. This CDR3 has 16 residues. Sequences were obtained from whole blood. This chain connects TRBV7-3 to TRBJ1-3, with a tentative D call TRBD1 (6 bases). The TCR was taken from an adult who was a healthcare worker with PCR-confirmed SARS-CoV-2 infection or an uninfected control (not recorded which). In nucleotides, the CDR3 is TGTGCCAGCAGCTCCAAACAGGGATCGTTCGGAAACACCATATATTTA. This translates into CASSSKQGSFGNTIYL.